These T cell receptor beta chains were read from a single sample in a study of T cells expressing NK-cell markers. TCRdb reprocessed the 5' RACE reads and keeps a single row for each CDR3 protein, giving no DNA. This sample contains 440,000 or so distinct CDR3 sequences. The sequencing input was blood T cells: a sorted CD56 or NKG2C T cell subset, CD4+ or CD8+ T cells, or bulk PBMC T cells (not recorded which). The receptors come from a woman between 18 and 70 years old in good health. The CDR3 runs from the conserved cysteine through the conserved F or W.

j_call	v_call	cdr3_aa
TRBJ1-1	TRBV4-3	CASSLGQGVLVAEAFF
TRBJ2-7	TRBV6-2/TRBV6-3	CASRHPPPYEQYF
TRBJ2-7	TRBV7-2	CASSLMGRQISYEQYF
TRBJ2-7	TRBV18	CASSQTSAAYEQYF
TRBJ2-2	TRBV5-4	CASSSAALNTGELFF
TRBJ2-1	TRBV12-3/TRBV12-4	CASSLWRSGGPTFF
TRBJ1-6	TRBV6-5	CASSYSGSDNSPLHF
TRBJ2-1	TRBV5-1	CASSYYYVRAGEYNEQFF
TRBJ2-3	TRBV5-1	CASSLSGGPTDTQYF
TRBJ1-5	TRBV12-3/TRBV12-4	CASSLNWGGRDQPQHF
TRBJ2-5	TRBV20-1	CSARQGGARQETQYF
TRBJ2-1	TRBV20-1	CSAEDRGYSYNEQFF
TRBJ2-2	TRBV5-6	CASSLEIDRRYTGELFF
TRBJ1-2	TRBV7-2	CASSLYHTVEGYTF
TRBJ2-5	TRBV7-9	CASSRNLGRETQYF
TRBJ1-4	TRBV5-1	CASSLAAATNEKLFF
TRBJ2-3	TRBV6-1	CASRGTVSTDTQYF
TRBJ2-3	TRBV7-8	CASSLVVSGDTDTQYF
TRBJ2-5	TRBV5-1	CASKVGQYQETQYF
TRBJ1-5	TRBV6-1	CASKTDRGNQPQHF
TRBJ2-5	TRBV6-6	CASSYSPAETQYF
TRBJ2-5	TRBV20-1	CSARAGTEQETQYF
TRBJ2-5	TRBV29-1	CSVASHLRPGETQYF
TRBJ2-1	TRBV18	CASSPVLAGDNEQFF
TRBJ2-7	TRBV25-1	CASSVTGTRGGEQYF
TRBJ1-2	TRBV12-3/TRBV12-4	CASSYPGADGYTF
TRBJ1-2	TRBV27	CASTPSDRGVYGYTF
TRBJ1-1	TRBV6-1	CASRQTGRGTEAFF
TRBJ2-5	TRBV10-3	CASQGGYQETQYF
TRBJ2-5	TRBV12-3/TRBV12-4	CASSFTEETQYF
TRBJ2-4	TRBV6-5	CASSYRTEGDIQYF
TRBJ1-2	TRBV7-2	CASSYAAGKGYTF
TRBJ2-7	TRBV4-3	CASSQGGTSGAYEQYF
TRBJ1-1	TRBV13	CASSSPGHPTTEAFF
TRBJ1-2	TRBV4-1	CASSQVLRHGPNYGYTF
TRBJ1-1	TRBV7-8	CASSLAFGALEAFF